This is a list of T cell receptor beta chains from one sample in a study of cytomegalovirus exposure and HLA in healthy donors. The method was immunoSEQ multiplex PCR; TCRdb's version includes in-frame clones alone and lacks a portion of them. The table has some 190,000 clones, around 87% seen once. The sequenced sample consisted of PBMCs. All receptors derive from a man between 25 and 39 years old in good health and CMV-seronegative. Each CDR3 is given with its conserved first and last residue. The D gene is left open where the match is weak. For some rows the clone size is stated as once, few or many, or as a class when expanded; others skip it.

j_call,clone_size,d_call,v_call,cdr3_nt,cdr3_aa
TRBJ1-1,.,.,TRBV28,TGTGCCAGCAGTTTAGCGGGCCACGGGGTGAACACTGAAGCTTTCTTT,CASSLAGHGVNTEAFF
TRBJ2-3,.,TRBD1,TRBV9,TGTGCCAGCAGCGAATGGACAGGGCAAACAGATACGCAGTATTTT,CASSEWTGQTDTQYF
TRBJ1-1,.,.,TRBV7-9,TGTGCCAGCCTCAAACTTATCGGGGACACTGAAGCTTTCTTT,CASLKLIGDTEAFF
TRBJ1-2,.,TRBD1,TRBV28,TGTGCCAGCAGCCAGGACAGGGCGTATTATGGCTACACCTTC,CASSQDRAYYGYTF
TRBJ2-4,.,TRBD1,TRBV11-3,TGTGCCAGCAGCTTCCCGGGACAGGGTAACATTCAGTACTTC,CASSFPGQGNIQYF
TRBJ2-3,.,.,TRBV27,TGTGCCAGCAGTCCCGCTAGCTTTGGGGGGGATACGCAGTATTTT,CASSPASFGGDTQYF
TRBJ1-4,.,.,TRBV11-2,TGTGCCAGCAGCTTACTAGGCGGGGCAAATGAAAAACTGTTTTTT,CASSLLGGANEKLFF
TRBJ2-2,.,.,TRBV21-1,TGTGCCAGCAGCAAAGGCGGACAGAAGCATACAAGACCGAACACCGGGGAGCTGTTTTTT,CASSKGGQKHTRPNTGELFF
TRBJ2-7,few,TRBD2,TRBV2,TGTGCCAGCAGTGTACTAGCGGGAGCGGGCGAGCAGTACTTC,CASSVLAGAGEQYF
TRBJ2-5,.,.,TRBV5-1,TGCGCCAGCAGCGGACTTCAAGAGACCCAGTACTTC,CASSGLQETQYF
TRBJ1-1,.,.,TRBV28,TGTGCCAGCAGTTTGACCCCTTGGGGGCAGCTGAACACTGAAGCTTTCTTT,CASSLTPWGQLNTEAFF
TRBJ2-7,.,.,TRBV19,TGTGCCAGTAGTTCCGCTAGCGCCAGCTCCTACGAGCAGTACTTC,CASSSASASSYEQYF
TRBJ2-2,.,TRBD1,TRBV2,TGTGCCAGCAGTGTAACAGGGGGTTCGTACACCGGGGAGCTGTTTTTT,CASSVTGGSYTGELFF
TRBJ2-1,.,.,TRBV7-9,TGTGCCAGCAGCTTAGCGTGGCAGGGCGAGCAGTTCTTC,CASSLAWQGEQFF
TRBJ1-2,few,.,TRBV6-6,TGTGCCAGCAGTTACTGGAGGAGGAGGAGCAACTATGGCTACACCTTC,CASSYWRRRSNYGYTF
TRBJ2-1,.,TRBD2,TRBV9,TGTGCCAGCAGCGTACTTGCTAGCGGGAGTTCAGGTGAGCAGTTCTTC,CASSVLASGSSGEQFF
TRBJ1-5,.,.,TRBV2,TGTGCCAGCAGCGGGGACGGGGCAGGGGCCCAGCATTTT,CASSGDGAGAQHF
TRBJ1-1,.,.,TRBV10-3,TGTGCCACCTCCCCTTACTTGAACACTGAAGCTTTCTTT,CATSPYLNTEAFF
TRBJ2-5,.,TRBD2,TRBV7-8,TGTGCCAGCAGCTTACGGACTAGCGGGGGGGCCGGGCAAGAGACCCAGTACTTC,CASSLRTSGGAGQETQYF
TRBJ2-1,.,TRBD2,TRBV7-6,TGTGCCAGCAGCTCGAGACTAGCTATTGAGCAGTTCTTC,CASSSRLAIEQFF
TRBJ2-1,.,.,TRBV5-1,TGCGCCAGCAGCTTATTAGCGGACAATGAGCAGTTCTTC,CASSLLADNEQFF
TRBJ1-3,.,.,TRBV7-2,TGTGCCAGCAGCTTCAGGAACAGGGCGTCTGGAAACACCATATATTTT,CASSFRNRASGNTIYF
TRBJ1-1,.,TRBD1,TRBV6-5,TGTGCCAGCAGTGCGGACAGGGGTAGAACTGAAGCTTTCTTT,CASSADRGRTEAFF
TRBJ1-1,.,.,TRBV29-1,TGCAGCGTTGACGGCGGGGATGAAGCTTTCTTT,CSVDGGDEAFF
TRBJ2-1,.,.,TRBV6-5,TGTGCCAGCAGCTCGAGGGTTTACAATGAGCAGTTCTTC,CASSSRVYNEQFF
TRBJ1-1,.,.,TRBV29-1,TGCAGCGTTGAGGGCCTCACTGAAGCTTTCTTT,CSVEGLTEAFF
TRBJ1-2,.,.,TRBV15,TGTGCCACCAGCAGGCCCCCCCCGTCCTCTATCTCACAGACCTTC,CATSRPPPSSISQTF
TRBJ2-1,.,TRBD1,TRBV5-1,TGCGCCAGCAGCCCAGGGACAGGACGAGAGCAGTTCTTC,CASSPGTGREQFF
TRBJ2-2,.,.,TRBV25-1,TGTGCCAGCAGTGACCCTCAGCGGGCCGGGGAGCTGTTTTTT,CASSDPQRAGELFF
TRBJ2-1,.,TRBD1,TRBV7-9,TGTGCCAGCAGCCCGTCCGGGACAGGGGGGGGTGAGCAGTTCTTC,CASSPSGTGGGEQFF
TRBJ2-7,once,.,TRBV2,TGTGCCAGCTACACACATGAGCAGTACTTC,CASYTHEQYF
TRBJ2-2,.,TRBD2,TRBV9,TGTGCCAGCAGGCGCGCCTCTAGCGGGGGGGCCTCAGGCGGGGAGCTGTTTTTT,CASRRASSGGASGGELFF
TRBJ2-1,.,.,TRBV19,TGTGCCAGTAGTATAGGTTGGGCAGCAGAATACAATGAGCAGTTCTTC,CASSIGWAAEYNEQFF
TRBJ1-1,once,TRBD1,TRBV4-1,TGCGCCAGCAGCCGCAGACAGGGGTCGAACACTGAAGCTTTCTTT,CASSRRQGSNTEAFF
TRBJ1-1,.,.,TRBV27,TGTGCCAGCAGTTCCTCTCAGGAGGACACTGAAGCTTTCTTT,CASSSSQEDTEAFF
TRBJ2-4,.,.,TRBV21-1,TGTGCCAGCAGCAAAGACGCACGGGATTCAGCCAAAAACATTCAGTACTTC,CASSKDARDSAKNIQYF
TRBJ2-7,.,.,TRBV19,TGTGCCAGTAGTATCCCCGAGCGGCCCACGAGGGAGCAGTACTTC,CASSIPERPTREQYF
TRBJ1-5,once,TRBD1,TRBV7-6,TGTGCCAGCAGCCCGCGGGACAGGGGAAACCAGCCCCAGCATTTT,CASSPRDRGNQPQHF
TRBJ1-5,.,TRBD1,TRBV5-1,TGCGCCAGCAGCTTAGGAACAGGGGGAGGCAATCAGCCCCAGCATTTT,CASSLGTGGGNQPQHF
TRBJ1-5,once,.,TRBV15,TGTGCCACCAGCAGAGGGGCAACGGCCCAGCATTTT,CATSRGATAQHF
TRBJ2-7,.,.,TRBV9,TGTGCCAGCAGCGTGGCAGTGGGCGGGACCTACGAGCAGTACTTC,CASSVAVGGTYEQYF
TRBJ2-1,.,TRBD2,TRBV4-2,TGTGCCAGCAGCCAAGTCCCCAGCGGGACCCATGAGCAGTTCTTC,CASSQVPSGTHEQFF
TRBJ2-1,.,TRBD2,TRBV7-2,TGTGCCAGCAGGTTCAAGCGGGAAGATGAGCAGTTCTTC,CASRFKREDEQFF
TRBJ2-7,.,TRBD1,TRBV5-1,TGCGCCAGCAGCTTCTCCGGGACAGACCTTTTCGGGCAGTACTTC,CASSFSGTDLFGQYF
TRBJ2-1,few,.,TRBV11-2,TGTGCCAGCAGCTTGGTGGGGGGGCCGGTTGCATCCTACAATGAGCAGTTCTTC,CASSLVGGPVASYNEQFF
TRBJ1-1,.,TRBD1,TRBV19,TGTGCCAGTAGTGAAAGGGGGCCGGGGACTGAAGCTTTCTTT,CASSERGPGTEAFF
TRBJ1-5,.,.,TRBV28,TGTGCCAGCACCTCCTTGCGGTCCCAGCATTTT,CASTSLRSQHF
TRBJ2-7,.,.,TRBV2,TGTGCCAGCAAGAGCTCGGAGATATTAACGGTGTACTTC,CASKSSEILTVYF
TRBJ2-6,.,.,TRBV7-2,TGTGCCAGCAGCTCCACAGACGTCCTGACTTTC,CASSSTDVLTF
TRBJ2-7,.,.,TRBV30,TGTGCCTGGAGTAGTTTGTTCGGGGAGCAGTACTTC,CAWSSLFGEQYF
TRBJ1-1,.,.,TRBV4-2,TGTGCCAGCAGCCAAGCCCAGAACACTGAAGCTTTCTTT,CASSQAQNTEAFF
TRBJ2-7,.,.,TRBV5-8,TGTGCCAGCAAAAGGGGGCGGGAGGCGGACGAGCAGTACTTC,CASKRGREADEQYF
TRBJ2-3,.,.,TRBV4-2,TGTGCCAGCAGCCAAGGGAGTACAGGCAGCACAGATACGCAGTATTTT,CASSQGSTGSTDTQYF
TRBJ1-2,.,TRBD1,TRBV6-1,TGTGCCAGCAGTTTGACAGGGGTAGCGAGTAATGGCTGCACCTTC,CASSLTGVASNGCTF
TRBJ1-1,.,.,TRBV6-5,TGTGCCAGCAGTCCTGGTGGGCCTACAAACACTGAAGCTTTCTTT,CASSPGGPTNTEAFF
TRBJ1-3,.,TRBD1,TRBV19,TGTGCCAGCAAGATCGACAGGGCTACTGGAAACACCATATATTTT,CASKIDRATGNTIYF
TRBJ1-4,.,.,TRBV5-8,TGTGCCAGCAGCTTGTTTGCGGGGAGCACAACTAATGAAAAACTGTTTTTT,CASSLFAGSTTNEKLFF
TRBJ2-7,.,.,TRBV9,TGTGCCAGCAGCGTAGCAGGGGACTACGAGCAGTACTTC,CASSVAGDYEQYF
TRBJ2-1,once,TRBD1,TRBV19,TGTGCCAGTATGAGGACAGGGGGCCTGCTAGCGGGATACAATGAGCAGTTCTTC,CASMRTGGLLAGYNEQFF